This note documents a single TCR beta chain sequence. The antigen remains undetermined. Amplification used 60 Vbeta primers and 13 Jbeta primers. Sequencing was performed with immunoSEQ multiplex PCR; in TCRdb, only in-frame clones are kept and a portion is missing. The table includes around 120,000 clones, roughly 70% detected once. This sample was included in a study of cytomegalovirus exposure and HLA in healthy donors. General observations from the study: An analysis that was carried out later associated 16,951 TCR beta sequences with HLA alleles at 0.05 false discovery rate. In an earlier analysis, productive rearrangement rates for most beta V segments clustered near 87% or 30%. A further, later analysis showed that HLA-associated TCR beta chains (compared with equally common others) were more clonally expanded. Rare TCR sequences predominated, though certain public TCRs were found in many donors.

Trimming removed 0 bases from V and 4 bases from J, with 7 bases in between. CDR1 is MNHEY, CDR2 SVGAGI, per germline. The CDR3 spans 13 residues. The V and J genes are TRBV6-5 and TRBJ2-7; a weak D match, TRBD1 (6 bases). The sequence came from a man aged 35-49 years in good health and CMV-seropositive. The sequencing input was PBMCs. CDR3 residues: CASSYSQGYEQYF. The CDR3 nucleotides are TGTGCCAGCAGTTACTCGCAGGGGTACGAGCAGTACTTC.